This T cell receptor beta chain was recorded in a study of human T cells and chemical hapten exposure. Worth noting for this clonotype: What it binds is unknown.

One entry per CDR3 protein results from TCRdb running MiXCR on the 5' RACE reads. Among around 80,000 distinct CDR3 sequences listed, approximately 16% were seen once. The length of the CDR3 is 20 residues. From germline, CDR1 is LGHDT and CDR2 YNNKEL (reference sequence). V lost 1 base to trimming and J lost 4 bases; unmatched junction nucleotides: 20. Study-wide points: The number of TCRs over 1 in 1000 frequency stayed unchanged after DPC.

The study extracted total RNA from unfractionated whole blood. This rearrangement joins TRBV3-1 to TRBJ1-2; 8 bases match TRBD1. This clonotype was obtained from a female donor in good health. CDR3 DNA: TGTGCCAGCAGCCAAGGGGAAGGCCTATTCACCGGACAGGGAGGCTATGGCTACACCTTC. Translation gives CASSQGEGLFTGQGGYGYTF.